This is a list of T cell receptor beta chains from one sample in a study of shared clonotypes between healthy human individuals. Method: immunoSEQ multiplex PCR; TCRdb's copy keeps in-frame clones and lacks some. The sample includes 650,000 to 700,000 clones, 90% of them seen just once. Sequenced material: memory CD8+ T cells from PBMCs. The receptors derive from a man aged 18 to 29 in good health. Some clones in this sample may be carry-over from other donors' samples. CDR3s include the opening cysteine and the closing phenylalanine or tryptophan. The order of the fields is clone size, V gene, J gene, D gene, CDR3 DNA, CDR3 protein. The D gene is left open where the match is weak. Not every row has a clone size; where given, it reads once, few, many or a size class.

.	TRBV10-3	TRBJ2-6	.	TGTGCCATCAGTGAGGTTGGGTTGACGGGGGCCAACGTCCTGACTTTC	CAISEVGLTGANVLTF
.	TRBV27	TRBJ2-7	.	TGTGCCAGCAGCCTTAGGGGCGGTCCCTACGAGCAGTACTTC	CASSLRGGPYEQYF
.	TRBV4-1	TRBJ2-7	.	TGCGCCAGCAGCCACCCCGGCGGGACCTACGAGCAGTACTTC	CASSHPGGTYEQYF
.	TRBV18	TRBJ1-5	.	TGTGCCAGCTCACCGGGTGGAAGCAATCAGCCCCAGCATTTT	CASSPGGSNQPQHF
.	TRBV4-1	TRBJ2-2	.	TGCGCCAGCAGCCAATCCCGCGGGCGGTGGACCGGGGAGCTGTTTTTT	CASSQSRGRWTGELFF
.	TRBV28	TRBJ2-1	.	TGTGCCAGCAGAAGCGCACGGTACAATGAGCAGTTCTTC	CASRSARYNEQFF
.	TRBV9	TRBJ2-1	.	TGTGCCAGCAGCGTAGGGGACGCAACCTACAATGAGCAGTTCTTC	CASSVGDATYNEQFF
.	TRBV10-1	TRBJ2-4	.	TGCGCCAGCAGTGAGAGGCAGATTTTAGCCAAAAACATTCAGTACTTC	CASSERQILAKNIQYF
.	TRBV7-3	TRBJ2-3	.	TGTGCCAGCAGCCCCGGGACCCTAGGGTCAGATACGCAGTATTTT	CASSPGTLGSDTQYF
.	TRBV28	TRBJ1-2	.	TGTGCCAGCAGTTACGCCCGGGGTTTGAATGGCTACACCTTC	CASSYARGLNGYTF
.	TRBV6-1	TRBJ2-7	.	TGTGCCAGCAGGTACCGGGCCCTAAATTCCTACGAGCAGTACTTC	CASRYRALNSYEQYF
.	TRBV5-1	TRBJ2-2	TRBD1	TGCGCCAGCAGCCAGATGACAGGGGCACACACCGGGGAGCTGTTTTTT	CASSQMTGAHTGELFF
.	TRBV9	TRBJ2-1	TRBD2	TGTGCCAGCAGCGTACGACTAGCGGGAGGCCAAGGGGACAATGAGCAGTTCTTC	CASSVRLAGGQGDNEQFF
.	TRBV27	TRBJ1-2	.	TGTGCCAGCAGACCCCCCCTAAGGACGGCCTTGCGGAGCTATGGCTACACCTTC	CASRPPLRTALRSYGYTF
.	TRBV2	TRBJ2-7	TRBD2	TGTGCCAGCAGGGGGGGACTAGCGGGAGTTGGGGAGGAGTACTTC	CASRGGLAGVGEEYF
.	TRBV7-9	TRBJ2-7	.	TGTGCCAGCAGCCCCCCCCTTCCGGGGAACGAGCAGTACTTC	CASSPPLPGNEQYF
.	TRBV29-1	TRBJ1-2	.	TGCAGCGCCCCCGGTTCGGGGAACTATGGCTACACCTTC	CSAPGSGNYGYTF
.	TRBV27	TRBJ2-1	TRBD2	TGTGCCAGCAGTTTTAGCGGGACCCCTTATGAGCAGTTCTTC	CASSFSGTPYEQFF
.	TRBV27	TRBJ1-2	.	TGTGCCAGCAGGGGGCCCCATGCTGGCTACACCTTC	CASRGPHAGYTF
.	TRBV6-6	TRBJ2-7	TRBD2	TGTGCCAGCAGTACTAGCGGGAGAAGGTCCTACGAGCAGTACTTC	CASSTSGRRSYEQYF
.	TRBV28	TRBJ1-5	.	TGTGCCGGATCCCGCAGGTATCGAATGGATAGCAATCAGCCCCAGCATTTT	CAGSRRYRMDSNQPQHF
.	TRBV11-2	TRBJ2-7	TRBD2	TGTGCCAGCAGCCCTCCGGGACTAGCGGGGGGTAGCTCCTACGAGCAGTACTTC	CASSPPGLAGGSSYEQYF
.	TRBV7-2	TRBJ2-2	.	TGTGCCAGCAGCTCCCCCCTGGACTCCCCGAACACCGGGGAGCTGTTTTTT	CASSSPLDSPNTGELFF
.	TRBV5-4	TRBJ2-1	TRBD2	TGTGCCAGCAGCTTTAATAGCGGGAGTAGTATCGGGCAGTTCTTC	CASSFNSGSSIGQFF
.	TRBV4-1	TRBJ2-7	.	TGCGCCAGCAGCCAATCCCCCGGCGGGGTAGCCTACGAGCAGTACTTC	CASSQSPGGVAYEQYF
.	TRBV27	TRBJ2-2	.	TGTGCCAGCAGTTTTCGAGGCACCGGGGAGCTGTTTTTT	CASSFRGTGELFF
.	TRBV2	TRBJ2-7	TRBD1	TGTGCCAGCAGGGAAGGGACAGCCTACGAGCAGTACTTC	CASREGTAYEQYF
.	TRBV6-5	TRBJ1-2	.	TGTGCCAGCAGTTATTCGGGATGGGAAGGCTACACCTTC	CASSYSGWEGYTF
once	TRBV7-9	TRBJ2-7	TRBD1	TGTGCCAGCAGCTTAGGGGGGACAGTATACGAGCAGTACTTC	CASSLGGTVYEQYF
.	TRBV28	TRBJ2-7	.	TGTGCCAGCAGATTTAAGGGACAAACCTACGAGCAGTACTTC	CASRFKGQTYEQYF
.	TRBV7-2	TRBJ2-4	TRBD2	TGTGCCAGCAGCTTGACGAGCGGGAGGAGTGACATTCAGTACTTC	CASSLTSGRSDIQYF
.	TRBV7-6	TRBJ2-1	.	TGTGCCAGCAGCACGGGTACCAGCTCCTACAATGAGCAGTTCTTC	CASSTGTSSYNEQFF
.	TRBV12-5	TRBJ2-2	TRBD2	TGTGCTAGTGGTTTCTCCTTAGAGAGCGGGAGATTTTCCGGGGAGCTGTTTTTT	CASGFSLESGRFSGELFF
.	TRBV27	TRBJ2-7	.	TGTGCCAGCAGTTCGGCAGGTATTTCCTACGAGCAGTACTTC	CASSSAGISYEQYF
.	TRBV5-5	TRBJ2-2	TRBD1	TGTGCCAGCAGCTTGTTAGCAGGGGGTGCCACCGGGGAGCTGTTTTTT	CASSLLAGGATGELFF
.	TRBV30	TRBJ2-4	.	TGTGCCTGGAGCGAAAGACAGCTTAAAAACATTCAGTACTTC	CAWSERQLKNIQYF
.	TRBV11-2	TRBJ1-1	.	TGTGCCAGCAGCTTAGGATCGGGGGCTGAAGCTTTCTTT	CASSLGSGAEAFF
once	TRBV5-1	TRBJ2-5	TRBD2	TGCGCCAGCAGGCCAAACTCCGGGACTAGGGAGACCCAGTACTTC	CASRPNSGTRETQYF
.	TRBV30	TRBJ1-2	.	TGTGCCTGGAGCCTGACGCCAAACTATGGCTACACCTTC	CAWSLTPNYGYTF
.	TRBV10-3	TRBJ2-7	TRBD2	TGTGCCATCAAAACAAAAAAGGACCCTAGCGGGAGCTCCTACGAGCAGTACTTC	CAIKTKKDPSGSSYEQYF
.	TRBV15	TRBJ1-2	.	TGTGCCACCAGTCCGATAAGGGGGTCTTTCCTTGGCTACACCTTC	CATSPIRGSFLGYTF
.	TRBV7-9	TRBJ1-2	.	TGTGCCAGCAGCTTCCCGCAGGCCGCTAACTATGGCTACACCTTC	CASSFPQAANYGYTF
.	TRBV11-1	TRBJ2-1	TRBD2	TGTGCCAGCAGCTCCGGGACTAGTTTTTACAATGAGCAGTTCTTC	CASSSGTSFYNEQFF
.	TRBV19	TRBJ2-3	.	TGTGCCAGTAGATCACGCAGAGGGACAGATACGCAGTATTTT	CASRSRRGTDTQYF
few	TRBV7-9	TRBJ2-7	.	TGTGCCAGCAGCCGTTTATACGAGCAGTACTTC	CASSRLYEQYF
.	TRBV30	TRBJ2-7	.	TGTGCCTGGGGACATACTAACTACGAGCAGTACTTC	CAWGHTNYEQYF
once	TRBV5-4	TRBJ2-7	TRBD1	TGTGCCAGCAGACCTTGGACAGGGGGCGCCTACGAGCAGTACTTC	CASRPWTGGAYEQYF
.	TRBV27	TRBJ2-7	TRBD2	TGTGCCAGCAGTTACTCCACGGGAGGCTCCTACGAGCAGTACTTC	CASSYSTGGSYEQYF
.	TRBV21-1	TRBJ1-1	.	TGTGCCAGCAGCAAAACCCTTGGGACAGATTCCTTT	CASSKTLGTDSF
.	TRBV11-3	TRBJ2-3	.	TGTGCCAGCAGCACAGGGTTGGGGGCTACGCAGTATTTT	CASSTGLGATQYF
.	TRBV11-2	TRBJ2-7	.	TGTGCCAGCAGCCCGGGGACCAACTACGAGCAGTACTTC	CASSPGTNYEQYF
few	TRBV5-4	TRBJ2-7	.	TGTGCCAGCACCCGGTCCCCCGCGGGGTCCCTCCAGGACGAGCAGTACTTC	CASTRSPAGSLQDEQYF
.	TRBV11-2	TRBJ2-2	.	TGTGCCAGCAGCTTAGACATCACCGGGGAGCTGTTTTTT	CASSLDITGELFF